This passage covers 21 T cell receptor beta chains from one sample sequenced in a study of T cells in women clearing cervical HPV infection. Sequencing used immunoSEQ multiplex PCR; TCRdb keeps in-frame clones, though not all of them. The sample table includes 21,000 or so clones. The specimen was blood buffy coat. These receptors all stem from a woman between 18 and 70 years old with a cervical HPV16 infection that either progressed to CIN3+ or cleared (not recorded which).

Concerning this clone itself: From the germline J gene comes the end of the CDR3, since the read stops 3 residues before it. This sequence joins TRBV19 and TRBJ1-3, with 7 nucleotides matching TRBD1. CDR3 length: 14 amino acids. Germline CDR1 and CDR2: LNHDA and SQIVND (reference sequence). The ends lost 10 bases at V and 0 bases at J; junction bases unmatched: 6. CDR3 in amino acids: CATQTGRSGNTIYF. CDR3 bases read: TGTGCCACCCAGACAGGGCGCTCTGGAAACACC.

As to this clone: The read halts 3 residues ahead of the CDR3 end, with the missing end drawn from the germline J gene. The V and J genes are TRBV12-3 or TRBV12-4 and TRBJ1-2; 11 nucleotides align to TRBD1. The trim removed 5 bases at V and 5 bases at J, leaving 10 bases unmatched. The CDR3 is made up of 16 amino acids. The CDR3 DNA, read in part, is TGTGCCAGCAGTACCGGGACAGGGGGTTTGAGGTATGGC. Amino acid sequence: CASSTGTGGLRYG. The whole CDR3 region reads CASSTGTGGLRYGYTF.

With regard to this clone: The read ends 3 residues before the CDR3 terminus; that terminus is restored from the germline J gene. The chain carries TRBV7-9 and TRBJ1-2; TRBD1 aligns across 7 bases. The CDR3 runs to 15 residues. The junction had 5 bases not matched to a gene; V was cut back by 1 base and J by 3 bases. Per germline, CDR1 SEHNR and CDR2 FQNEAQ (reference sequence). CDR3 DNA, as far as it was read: TGTGCCAGCAGCTTAGAACAGGGGCTAGACTATGGC. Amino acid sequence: CASSLEQGLDYG. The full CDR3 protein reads CASSLEQGLDYGYTF.

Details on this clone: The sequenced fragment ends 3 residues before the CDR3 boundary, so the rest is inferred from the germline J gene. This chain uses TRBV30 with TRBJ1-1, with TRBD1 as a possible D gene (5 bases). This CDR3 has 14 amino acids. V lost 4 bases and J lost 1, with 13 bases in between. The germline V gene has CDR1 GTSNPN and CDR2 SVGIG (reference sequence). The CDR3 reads CAWTRGYQNTEAFF. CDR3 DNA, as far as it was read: TGTGCCTGGACCCGGGGGTACCAGAACACTGAA.

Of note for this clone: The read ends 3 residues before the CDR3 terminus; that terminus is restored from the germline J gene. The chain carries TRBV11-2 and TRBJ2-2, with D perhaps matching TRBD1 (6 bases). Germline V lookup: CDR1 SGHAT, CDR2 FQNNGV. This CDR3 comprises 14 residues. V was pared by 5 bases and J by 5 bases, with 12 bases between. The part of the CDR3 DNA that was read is TGTGCCAGCAGCGCAAAAGGACAGACCGGGGAG. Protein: CASSAKGQTGE. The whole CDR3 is CASSAKGQTGELFF.

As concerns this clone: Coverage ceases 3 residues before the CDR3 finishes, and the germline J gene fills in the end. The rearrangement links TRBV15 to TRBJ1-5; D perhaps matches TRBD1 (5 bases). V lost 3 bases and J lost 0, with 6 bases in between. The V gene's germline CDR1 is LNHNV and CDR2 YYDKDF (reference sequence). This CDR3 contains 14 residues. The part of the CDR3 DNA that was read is TGTGCCACCAGCAGGGGGGGTAGCAATCAGCCC. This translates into CATSRGGSNQP. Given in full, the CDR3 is CATSRGGSNQPQHF.

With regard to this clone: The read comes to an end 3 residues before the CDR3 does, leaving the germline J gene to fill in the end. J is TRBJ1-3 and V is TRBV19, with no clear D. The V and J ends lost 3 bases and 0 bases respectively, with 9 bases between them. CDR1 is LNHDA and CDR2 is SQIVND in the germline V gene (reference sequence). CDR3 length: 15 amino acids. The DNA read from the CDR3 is TGTGCCAGTAGTATGTACAGCGGCTCTGGAAACACC. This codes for CASSMYSGSGNT. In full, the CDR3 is CASSMYSGSGNTIYF. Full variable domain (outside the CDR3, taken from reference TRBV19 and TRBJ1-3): DGGITQSPKYLFRKEGQNVTLSCEQNLNHDAMYWYRQDPGQGLRLIYYSQIVNDFQKGDIAEGYSVSREKKESFPLTVTSAQKNPTAFYLCASSMYSGSGNTIYFGEGSWLTVV.

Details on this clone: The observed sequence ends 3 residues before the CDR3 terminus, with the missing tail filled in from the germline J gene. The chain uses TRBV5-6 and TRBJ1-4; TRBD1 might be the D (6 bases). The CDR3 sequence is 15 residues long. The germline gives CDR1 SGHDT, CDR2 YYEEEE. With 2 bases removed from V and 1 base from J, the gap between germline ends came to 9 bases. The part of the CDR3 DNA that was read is TGTGCCAGCAGCTTTGCGACAGGAACTAATGAAAAA. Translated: CASSFATGTNEK. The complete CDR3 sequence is CASSFATGTNEKLFF.

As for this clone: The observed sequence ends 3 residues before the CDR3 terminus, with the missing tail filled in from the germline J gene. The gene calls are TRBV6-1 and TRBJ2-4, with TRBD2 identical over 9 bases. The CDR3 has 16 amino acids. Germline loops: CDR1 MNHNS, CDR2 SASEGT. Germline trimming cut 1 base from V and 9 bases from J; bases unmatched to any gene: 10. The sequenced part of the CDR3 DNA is TGTGCCAGCAGTGAAGAAGTAGCGGGGGCTCAGGGCATT. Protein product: CASSEEVAGAQGI. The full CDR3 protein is CASSEEVAGAQGIQYF.

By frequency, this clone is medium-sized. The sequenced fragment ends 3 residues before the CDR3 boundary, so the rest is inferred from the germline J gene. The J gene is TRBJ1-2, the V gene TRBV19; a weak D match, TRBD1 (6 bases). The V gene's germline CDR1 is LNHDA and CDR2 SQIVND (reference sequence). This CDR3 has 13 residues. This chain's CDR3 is CASSITGDNDYTF. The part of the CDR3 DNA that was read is TGTGCCAGTAGTATTACTGGGGACAATGAC. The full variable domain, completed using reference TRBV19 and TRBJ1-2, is DGGITQSPKYLFRKEGQNVTLSCEQNLNHDAMYWYRQDPGQGLRLIYYSQIVNDFQKGDIAEGYSVSREKKESFPLTVTSAQKNPTAFYLCASSITGDNDYTFGSGTRLTVV.

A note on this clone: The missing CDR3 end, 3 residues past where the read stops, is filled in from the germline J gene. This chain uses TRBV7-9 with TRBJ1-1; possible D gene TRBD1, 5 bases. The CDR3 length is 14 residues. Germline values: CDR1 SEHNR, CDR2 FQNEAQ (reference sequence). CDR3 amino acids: CASSPPEQALLAFF. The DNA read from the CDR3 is TGTGCCAGCAGCCCCCCCGAACAGGCCCTTTTG.

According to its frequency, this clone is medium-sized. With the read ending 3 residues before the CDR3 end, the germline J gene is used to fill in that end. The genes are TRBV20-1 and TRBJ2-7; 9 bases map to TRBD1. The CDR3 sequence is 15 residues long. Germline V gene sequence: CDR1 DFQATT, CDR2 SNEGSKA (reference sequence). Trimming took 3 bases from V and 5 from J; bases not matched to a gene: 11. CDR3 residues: CSASFRDRDYNEQYF. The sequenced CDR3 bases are TGCAGTGCTAGCTTTAGGGACAGGGATTATAACGAG.

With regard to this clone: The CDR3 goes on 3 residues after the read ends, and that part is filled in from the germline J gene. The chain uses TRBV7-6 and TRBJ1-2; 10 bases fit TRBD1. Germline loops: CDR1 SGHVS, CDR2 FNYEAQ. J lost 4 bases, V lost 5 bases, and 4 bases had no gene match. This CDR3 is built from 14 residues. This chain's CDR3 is CASSRDRGGYGYTF. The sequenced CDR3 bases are TGTGCCAGCAGCCGGGACAGGGGAGGCTATGGC.

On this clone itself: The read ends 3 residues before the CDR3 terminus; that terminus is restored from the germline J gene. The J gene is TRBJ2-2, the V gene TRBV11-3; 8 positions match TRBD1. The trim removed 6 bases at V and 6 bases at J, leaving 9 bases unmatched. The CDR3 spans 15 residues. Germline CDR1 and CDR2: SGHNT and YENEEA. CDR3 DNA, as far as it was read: TGTGCCAGCAGGAAACAAACAGGGGGGCCCGGGGAG. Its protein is CASRKQTGGPGE. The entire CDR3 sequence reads CASRKQTGGPGELFF.

Incomplete CDR3 DNA: TGTGCCAGCACAAACCGGGGGGGTAATAATTCACCC. It encodes CASTNRGGNNSP. The full CDR3 protein reads CASTNRGGNNSPLHF. The genes are TRBV19 and TRBJ1-6; TRBD1 is a possible D gene (5 bases). The read comes to an end 3 residues before the CDR3 does, leaving the germline J gene to fill in the end. The CDR3 extends over 15 amino acids. Germline V lookup: CDR1 LNHDA, CDR2 SQIVND (reference sequence). V shed 9 bases and J shed 5 bases, with 17 bases lying between them.

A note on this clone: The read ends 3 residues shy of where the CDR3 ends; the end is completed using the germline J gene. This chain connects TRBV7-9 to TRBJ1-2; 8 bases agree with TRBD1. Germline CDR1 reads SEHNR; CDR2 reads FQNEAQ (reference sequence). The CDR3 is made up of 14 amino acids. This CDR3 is CASSPDRGIYDYTF. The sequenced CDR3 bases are TGTGCCAGCAGCCCTGACAGGGGAATCTACGAC.

CDR3 residues: CACRDTNTEAFF. Incomplete CDR3 DNA: TGTGCCTGCCGGGACACGAACACTGAA. V and J are TRBV30 and TRBJ1-1, with TRBD1 as a possible D gene (6 bases). With the read ending 3 residues before the CDR3 end, the germline J gene is used to fill in that end. The CDR3 runs 12 residues. The V end lost 6 bases, the J end lost 1 base, and 9 bases lay between the germline ends. CDR1 is GTSNPN and CDR2 is SVGIG in the germline V gene (reference sequence).

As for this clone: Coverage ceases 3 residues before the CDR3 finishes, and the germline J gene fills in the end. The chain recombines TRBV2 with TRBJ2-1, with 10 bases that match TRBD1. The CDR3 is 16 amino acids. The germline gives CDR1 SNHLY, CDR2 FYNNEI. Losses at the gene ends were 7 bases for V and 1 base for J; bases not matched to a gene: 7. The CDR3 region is CASNVGQGISYNEQFF. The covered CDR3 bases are TGTGCCAGCAATGTGGGACAGGGGATATCCTACAATGAG.

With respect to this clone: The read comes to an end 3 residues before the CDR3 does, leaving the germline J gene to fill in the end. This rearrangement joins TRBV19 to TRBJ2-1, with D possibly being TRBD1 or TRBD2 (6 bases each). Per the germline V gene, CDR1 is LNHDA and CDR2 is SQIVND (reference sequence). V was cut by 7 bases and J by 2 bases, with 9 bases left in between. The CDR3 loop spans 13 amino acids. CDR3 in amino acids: CASKGEAYNEQFF. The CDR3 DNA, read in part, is TGTGCCAGTAAGGGGGAGGCCTACAATGAG. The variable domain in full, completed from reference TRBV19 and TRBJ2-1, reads DGGITQSPKYLFRKEGQNVTLSCEQNLNHDAMYWYRQDPGQGLRLIYYSQIVNDFQKGDIAEGYSVSREKKESFPLTVTSAQKNPTAFYLCASKGEAYNEQFFGPGTRLTVL.

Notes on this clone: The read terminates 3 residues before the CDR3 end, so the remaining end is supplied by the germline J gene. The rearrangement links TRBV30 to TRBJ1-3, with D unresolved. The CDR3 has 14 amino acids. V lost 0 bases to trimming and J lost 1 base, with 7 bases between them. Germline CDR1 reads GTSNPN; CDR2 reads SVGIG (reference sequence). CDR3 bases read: TGTGCCTGGAGTGTAAGCAAATCTGGAAACACC. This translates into CAWSVSKSGNT. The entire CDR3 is CAWSVSKSGNTIYF.

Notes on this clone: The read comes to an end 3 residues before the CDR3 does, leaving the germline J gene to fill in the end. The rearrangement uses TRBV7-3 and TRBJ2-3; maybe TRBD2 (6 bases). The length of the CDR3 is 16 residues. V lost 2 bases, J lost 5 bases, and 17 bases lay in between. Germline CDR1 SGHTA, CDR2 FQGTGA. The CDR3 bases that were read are TGTGCCAGCAGCTTACCCGGGGACGGGGACTTAGATACG. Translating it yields CASSLPGDGDLDT. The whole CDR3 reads CASSLPGDGDLDTQYF.